A selection of T cell receptor beta chains follows, all from one sample in a study of shared clonotypes between healthy human individuals. Measured with immunoSEQ multiplex PCR; TCRdb has only the in-frame clones, and not every one. The data contain about 1.5 million clones, 95% to 99% of them singletons. The sample comprised naive CD4+ T cells sorted from blood. Receptors were obtained from a man aged 30 to 39 in good health. CDR3s include the opening cysteine and the closing phenylalanine or tryptophan. A D gene is named only where the DNA matches it firmly. Size tells how often a clone was seen (once, few, many) or the class of an expanded clone, and some rows leave it out.

TRBJ2-1 TRBD2 once TRBV7-9 CASSLAPAGDSNEQFF TGTGCCAGCAGCTTAGCACCAGCGGGAGATAGCAATGAGCAGTTCTTC
TRBJ2-7 - - TRBV6-1 CASSELLYYEQYF TGTGCCAGCAGTGAACTATTGTACTACGAGCAGTACTTC
TRBJ2-7 - - TRBV10-1 CASSESVSRDFPFLNEQYF TGCGCCAGCAGTGAGTCGGTCAGTCGGGACTTCCCCTTCCTAAACGAGCAGTACTTC
TRBJ2-7 - - TRBV5-1 CASSLSTVGSSYEQYF TGCGCCAGCAGCTTGTCGACAGTGGGGAGCTCCTACGAGCAGTACTTC
TRBJ2-7 TRBD2 - TRBV7-9 CASRASGYVDEQYF TGTGCCAGCAGAGCTAGCGGGTACGTAGACGAGCAGTACTTC
TRBJ1-3 - - TRBV7-6 CASSLGPLGGNTIYF TGTGCCAGCAGCTTAGGTCCGTTAGGTGGAAACACCATATATTTT
TRBJ2-3 - - TRBV7-8 CASSLVLAGTDTQYF TGTGCCAGCAGCTTAGTTTTAGCGGGCACAGATACGCAGTATTTT
TRBJ2-7 - - TRBV7-2 CASSLARQSYEQYF TGTGCCAGCAGCTTAGCGCGACAGAGCTACGAGCAGTACTTC
TRBJ2-3 TRBD2 - TRBV2 CASSSPSGSRTDTQYF TGTGCCAGCAGTTCGCCCAGCGGGAGCCGCACAGATACGCAGTATTTT
TRBJ2-7 - - TRBV19 CASSSARSYEQYF TGTGCCAGTAGTTCCGCGCGCTCCTACGAGCAGTACTTC
TRBJ2-3 TRBD2 - TRBV10-3 CAISALAGGPDTQYF TGTGCCATCAGTGCCTTGGCGGGAGGGCCAGATACGCAGTATTTT
TRBJ1-2 TRBD1 - TRBV19 CARTGTEIYGYTF TGTGCCAGGACCGGGACAGAAATCTATGGCTACACCTTC
TRBJ2-3 TRBD1 - TRBV10-3 CAISEGRGLNTDTQYF TGTGCCATCAGTGAAGGCAGGGGGCTTAACACAGATACGCAGTATTTT
TRBJ2-2 - - TRBV13 CASSLRDSRPGELFF TGTGCCAGCAGCTTAAGGGACTCCCGTCCCGGGGAGCTGTTTTTT
TRBJ2-3 - - TRBV7-3 CASSLGRDSSTDTQYF TGTGCCAGCAGCTTAGGCAGGGACTCTAGCACAGATACGCAGTATTTT
TRBJ2-2 TRBD1 - TRBV11-2 CASSLDRWQGANTGELFF TGTGCCAGCAGCTTAGATCGGTGGCAGGGGGCGAACACCGGGGAGCTGTTTTTT
TRBJ1-1 - once TRBV28 CASSFLGTEAFF TGTGCCAGCAGTTTCCTTGGGACAGAAGCTTTCTTT
TRBJ2-7 - - TRBV29-1 CSVAGYEQYF TGCAGCGTTGCCGGATACGAGCAGTACTTC
TRBJ1-2 - - TRBV4-1 CASSQAPQPTPANYGYTF TGCGCCAGCAGCCAAGCACCTCAACCCACCCCAGCCAACTATGGCTACACCTTC
TRBJ2-2 - - TRBV11-3 CASSLGGGNTGELFF TGTGCCAGCAGCTTAGGGGGCGGGAACACCGGGGAGCTGTTTTTT
TRBJ2-1 TRBD2 - TRBV19 CASSMGTSGRAGEQFF TGTGCCAGTAGTATGGGGACTAGCGGGAGGGCTGGTGAGCAGTTCTTC
TRBJ2-1 TRBD1 - TRBV5-1 CASSLAGGDYNEQFF TGCGCCAGCAGCTTGGCAGGGGGCGACTACAATGAGCAGTTCTTC
TRBJ2-1 - - TRBV7-8 CASSLQTGGLEQFF TGTGCCAGCAGCTTGCAGACAGGCGGTCTAGAGCAGTTCTTC
TRBJ2-1 - - TRBV4-1 CASSQVALTPDEQFF TGCGCCAGCAGCCAAGTCGCTCTAACCCCCGATGAGCAGTTCTTC
TRBJ2-5 - - TRBV7-6 CASSPPRRKETQYF TGTGCCAGCAGCCCCCCCCGACGGAAAGAGACCCAGTACTTC
TRBJ2-1 - - TRBV7-9 CASSLRLGSYNEQFF TGTGCCAGCAGCCTACGGTTGGGCTCCTACAATGAGCAGTTCTTC
TRBJ2-7 TRBD2 - TRBV5-1 CASSPGLAGPPSSYEQYF TGCGCCAGCAGCCCCGGACTAGCGGGGCCACCGAGCTCCTACGAGCAGTACTTC
TRBJ2-3 - - TRBV7-3 CASSLSGSTDTQYF TGTGCCAGCAGCTTGAGCGGGAGCACAGATACGCAGTATTTT
TRBJ2-3 TRBD1 - TRBV6-5 CASSYRGRTDTQYF TGTGCCAGCAGCTACAGGGGGCGAACAGATACGCAGTATTTT
TRBJ2-7 TRBD2 once TRBV6-9 CASSTSGTSGMSYEQYF TGTGCCAGCAGCACTTCCGGGACTAGCGGGATGTCCTACGAGCAGTACTTC
TRBJ2-1 TRBD2 once TRBV15 CATTPSPREGRLNEQFF TGTGCCACCACCCCCAGCCCCCGGGAGGGCCGATTGAATGAGCAGTTCTTC
TRBJ1-1 - once TRBV2 CASSEALPGVEAFF TGTGCCAGCAGTGAAGCATTGCCGGGGGTTGAGGCTTTCTTT
TRBJ1-1 - - TRBV6-1 CASSEFAARTEAFF TGTGCCAGCAGTGAATTTGCCGCGAGGACTGAAGCTTTCTTT
TRBJ2-2 TRBD1 once TRBV2 CASSERDSRNTGELFF TGTGCCAGCAGTGAAAGGGACAGCCGGAACACCGGGGAGCTGTTTTTT
TRBJ2-3 - once TRBV9 CASSVRGRYESQYF TGTGCCAGCAGCGTACGAGGACGATACGAGTCGCAGTATTTT
TRBJ1-1 TRBD1 - TRBV10-1 CASSLLYRGQTEAFF TGCGCCAGCAGTCTCCTATACAGGGGGCAGACTGAAGCTTTCTTT
TRBJ2-1 - - TRBV29-1 CSVARRGNEQFF TGCAGCGTTGCCCGCAGGGGCAATGAGCAGTTCTTC
TRBJ2-4 - once TRBV5-1 CASSLGSGQLGNIQYF TGCGCCAGCAGCTTGGGCTCAGGACAGCTCGGGAACATTCAGTACTTC
TRBJ2-2 - - TRBV5-1 CASSLVETGTGELFF TGCGCCAGCAGCTTGGTGGAGACGGGCACCGGGGAGCTGTTTTTT